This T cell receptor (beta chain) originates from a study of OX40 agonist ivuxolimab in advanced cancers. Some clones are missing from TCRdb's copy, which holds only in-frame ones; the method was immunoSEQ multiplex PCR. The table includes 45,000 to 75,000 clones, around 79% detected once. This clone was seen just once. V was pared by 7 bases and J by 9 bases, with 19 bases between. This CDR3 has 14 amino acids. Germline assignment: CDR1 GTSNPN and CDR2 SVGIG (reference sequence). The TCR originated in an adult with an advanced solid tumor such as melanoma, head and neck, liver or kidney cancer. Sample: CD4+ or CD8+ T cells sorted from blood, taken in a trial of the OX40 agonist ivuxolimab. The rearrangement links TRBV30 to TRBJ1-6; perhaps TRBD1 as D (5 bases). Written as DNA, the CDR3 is TGTGCCTACCTACAGCACGGGGGGGGTTCACCCCTCCACTTT. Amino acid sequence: CAYLQHGGGSPLHF. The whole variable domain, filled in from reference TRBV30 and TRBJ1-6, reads SQTIHQWPATLVQPVGSPLSLECTVEGTSNPNLYWYRQAAGRGLQLLFYSVGIGQISSEVPQNLSASRPQDRQFILSSKKLLLSDSGFYLCAYLQHGGGSPLHFGNGTRLTVT.